The 21 T cell receptor beta chains in this list originate from one sample, sequenced in a study of T cell responses to AZD1222 COVID-19 vaccine. The protocol was immunoSEQ multiplex PCR, while the TCRdb copy is restricted to in-frame clones and leaves out a portion. The data hold about 120,000 clones, with over 75% observed a single time. Sequenced material: peripheral blood, taken on day 0 of MenACWY control vaccination. The receptor source for this set is an adult in good health.

This clone was seen a few times. The V and J genes are TRBV7-2 and TRBJ2-5, with TRBD1 matching 7 bases. V dropped 5 bases and J dropped 1; count of bases not matched to a gene: 10. The CDR3 spans 16 residues. CDR1 and CDR2 (germline): SGHTA, FQGNSA. The CDR3 spells CASSPGLAGGQETQYF. For the CDR3, the DNA is TGTGCCAGCAGCCCAGGGCTCGCAGGGGGCCAAGAGACCCAGTACTTC. The full variable domain, completed using reference TRBV7-2 and TRBJ2-5, is GAGVSQSPSNKVTEKGKDVELRCDPISGHTALYWYRQSLGQGLEFLIYFQGNSAPDKSGLPSDRFSAERTGGSVSTLTIQRTQQEDSAVYLCASSPGLAGGQETQYFGPGTRLLVL.

The CDR3 loop is CASSLSAGTANTEAFF. As DNA, the CDR3 is TGCGCCAGCAGCTTGTCCGCGGGGACAGCGAACACTGAAGCTTTCTTT. The chain links TRBV5-1 to TRBJ1-1, with TRBD1 matching 7 bases. The CDR3 runs to 16 residues. V lost 1 base to trimming and J lost 1 base; unmatched junction nucleotides: 7. The V gene's germline CDR1 is SGHRS and CDR2 YFSETQ.

V usage is TRBV6-2 or TRBV6-3 and J usage is TRBJ2-7; no firm D call. Trimming stripped 0 bases from V and 3 bases from J, with 15 bases between. Germline CDR1 MNHEY, CDR2 SVGEGT. The CDR3 spans 16 residues. CDR3 protein: CASSYSIGSSSYEQYF. The CDR3 region has the DNA TGTGCCAGCAGTTACTCGATCGGGTCCTCAAGCTACGAGCAGTACTTC.

V usage is TRBV27 and J usage is TRBJ2-7; possibly TRBD1 for D (5 bases). CDR3 length: 14 amino acids. From germline, CDR1 is MNHEY and CDR2 SMNVEV (reference sequence). V was trimmed by 2 bases and J by 0 bases, leaving 8 bases between them. The CDR3 here is CASSLTGSSYEQYF. The CDR3 DNA is TGTGCCAGCAGTTTAACAGGATCCTCCTACGAGCAGTACTTC.

This clone was picked up a small number of times. The chain links TRBV7-9 to TRBJ2-1; D not resolved. V was shortened by 5 bases and J by 5 bases, with 19 bases between the two germline ends. Looked up from germline, CDR1 is SEHNR and CDR2 is FQNEAQ (reference sequence). There are 16 residues in the CDR3. The CDR3 protein is CASSQNHPPLDNEQFF. The CDR3 region has the DNA TGTGCCAGCAGCCAGAACCACCCCCCGTTGGACAATGAGCAGTTCTTC.

In DNA, the CDR3 is TGTGCCAGCAGTTACTCGAGGGACAGGGACTCACCCCTCCACTTT. Its translation is CASSYSRDRDSPLHF. J is TRBJ1-6 and V is TRBV6-6; 9 nucleotides match TRBD1. Germline V lookup: CDR1 MNHNY, CDR2 SVGAGI (reference sequence). This CDR3 has 15 amino acids. V lost 0 bases to trimming and J lost 10 bases; unmatched junction nucleotides: 4.

V gene TRBV28 combines with J gene TRBJ1-6, with 7 bases fitting TRBD1. After removal of 8 bases from V and 1 base from J, the junction contained 14 bases not matched to a gene. CDR1 and CDR2 from the germline V gene are MDHEN and SYDVKM. The CDR3 loop spans 18 amino acids. The CDR3 loop reads CASDPGQKLQSYNSPLHF. The CDR3 DNA reads as TGTGCCAGCGATCCGGGACAGAAGCTGCAATCCTATAATTCACCCCTCCACTTT.

Concerning this clone: Within the sample, other DNA sequences also encode this same CDR3. The chain links TRBV6-5 to TRBJ1-1, with D unclear. This CDR3 has 13 residues. CDR1 is MNHEY and CDR2 is SVGAGI in the germline V gene. Deletions cut 6 bases from V and 5 bases from J, with 13 bases between. This CDR3 reads CASSRRVETEAFF. CDR3 DNA sequence: TGTGCCAGCAGCAGACGGGTAGAGACTGAAGCTTTCTTT.

This chain connects TRBV5-1 to TRBJ1-1; 7 bases are shared with TRBD1. The germline gives CDR1 SGHRS, CDR2 YFSETQ. The CDR3 extends over 17 amino acids. The V gene end was trimmed by 3 bases and the J gene end by 0 bases; junction bases not matched to a gene: 11. CDR3 residues: CASSYTGTASLNTEAFF. DNA for the CDR3: TGCGCCAGCAGCTACACCGGGACAGCGAGCTTGAACACTGAAGCTTTCTTT.

This sequence joins TRBV3-1 (or the pseudogene TRBV3-2) and TRBJ2-3; no firm D call. V lost 2 bases and J 2 bases, leaving 11 bases between the germline ends. Germline lookup yields CDR1 LGHDT and CDR2 YNNKEL (reference sequence). The CDR3 is 15 residues long. The CDR3 sequence is CASSQPLPPTDTQYF. CDR3 nucleotides: TGTGCCAGCAGCCAACCACTACCTCCCACAGATACGCAGTATTTT.

V is TRBV29-1 and J is TRBJ1-1, with D tentatively TRBD1 (5 bases). The CDR3 loop spans 10 amino acids. Trimming took off 7 bases at V and 3 bases at J, with 6 bases between the two ends. Germline V gene lookup returns CDR1 SQVTM and CDR2 ANQGSEA. The CDR3 sequence is CSGGDTEAFF. CDR3 nucleotide sequence: TGCAGCGGGGGGGACACTGAAGCTTTCTTT.

This sequence joins TRBV11-1 and TRBJ1-2, with D uncertain. V was trimmed by 5 bases and J by 8 bases, leaving 15 bases between them. This CDR3 comprises 13 residues. The germline gives CDR1 SGHAT, CDR2 FQDESV (reference sequence). Here the CDR3 reads CASSKGLQDGYTF. In DNA form, the CDR3 reads TGTGCCAGCAGCAAAGGGCTGCAGGACGGCTACACCTTC.

This chain links TRBV7-8 with TRBJ2-2, with D possibly TRBD1 on 5 matching bases. The CDR3 runs to 15 residues. The V gene's germline CDR1 is SGHVS and CDR2 FQNEAQ. V was shortened by 6 bases and J by 6 bases, with 17 bases between the two germline ends. CDR3 nucleotides: TGTGCCAGCAGTTCAGAACCCAGGGTGGCCGGGGAGCTGTTTTTT. Translating gives CASSSEPRVAGELFF.

The chain is built from TRBV11-1 and TRBJ1-6; D is unresolved. V lost 1 base and J 5 bases, leaving 12 bases between the germline ends. Germline V gene sequence: CDR1 SGHAT, CDR2 FQDESV (reference sequence). The CDR3 covers 16 residues. In nucleotides, the CDR3 is TGTGCCAGCAGCTTAGATGGAACGGGAGATAATTCACCCCTCCACTTT. This encodes CASSLDGTGDNSPLHF.

This chain uses TRBV3-1 (or the pseudogene TRBV3-2) with TRBJ2-1; 8 bases agree with TRBD2. V was clipped by 5 bases and J by 5 bases; unmatched bases: 8. This CDR3 is 15 amino acids long. CDR1 LGHDT and CDR2 YNNKEL come from the germline V gene (reference sequence). CDR3 loop: CASSKSGGPNNEQFF. CDR3 nucleotide sequence: TGTGCCAGCAGCAAAAGCGGGGGCCCTAACAATGAGCAGTTCTTC.

This clone was observed once. The gene calls are TRBV7-6 and TRBJ1-2, with D possibly matching TRBD1 (6 bases). The CDR3 covers 17 residues. V gave up 2 bases and J gave up 6 bases, with 22 bases separating them. The V gene's germline CDR1 is SGHVS and CDR2 FNYEAQ. CDR3 nucleotide sequence: TGTGCCAGCAGCTTAACTCCGGGGGGCATTCTAGAGGATGGCTACACCTTC. Translated: CASSLTPGGILEDGYTF. Filled out from reference TRBV7-6 and TRBJ1-2, the complete variable domain reads GAGVSQSPRYKVTKRGQDVALRCDPISGHVSLYWYRQALGQGPEFLTYFNYEAQQDKSGLPNDRFSAERPEGSISTLTIQRTEQRDSAMYRCASSLTPGGILEDGYTFGSGTRLTVV.

This chain uses TRBV6-6 with TRBJ2-7; tentative D call: TRBD1 (5 bases). Germline V lookup: CDR1 MNHNY, CDR2 SVGAGI (reference sequence). The length of the CDR3 is 16 residues. The V end was cut by 2 bases, the J end by 1 base, with 15 bases between. The CDR3 spells CASSYGARRQSYEQYF. The CDR3 DNA sequence: TGTGCCAGCAGTTACGGGGCGAGGAGACAGTCCTACGAGCAGTACTTC.

V is TRBV11-2 and J is TRBJ1-2, with TRBD1 as a possible D gene (6 bases). Trimming left V 4 bases short and J 7 bases short, with 10 bases between. The length of the CDR3 is 12 residues. Looked up from germline, CDR1 is SGHAT and CDR2 is FQNNGV. The CDR3 region has the DNA TGTGCCAGCAGCTACAGGACAGCTGGCTACACCTTC. Translating gives CASSYRTAGYTF.

The chain carries TRBV11-2 and TRBJ2-3, with TRBD2 matching over 9 bases. V lost 2 bases, J lost 3 bases, and 6 bases stayed unmatched. The germline gives CDR1 SGHAT, CDR2 FQNNGV. CDR3 length: 16 residues. CDR3 in amino acids: CASSLRRGGNTDTQYF. Here the CDR3 DNA reads TGTGCCAGCAGCTTAAGGCGGGGGGGCAATACAGATACGCAGTATTTT.

The chain has TRBV7-8 and TRBJ1-2, with 7 bases that match TRBD1. The V gene end was trimmed by 5 bases and the J gene end by 4 bases; junction bases not matched to a gene: 10. The CDR3 runs to 15 residues. CDR1 is SGHVS and CDR2 is FQNEAQ in the germline V gene. As DNA, the CDR3 is TGTGCCAGCAGCCCGCAAAAGACAGGGACCTATGGCTACACCTTC. Protein: CASSPQKTGTYGYTF.

The rearrangement uses TRBV23-1 and TRBJ1-4; D is ambiguous. TRBV23-1 is noted as an ORF with a role that remains uncertain. Trimming pared 0 bases from V and 0 bases from J, leaving 5 bases between. This CDR3 region has 15 residues. In DNA form, the CDR3 reads TGCGCCAGCAGTCAATCGGCAACAACTAATGAAAAACTGTTTTTT. Translated, it gives CASSQSATTNEKLFF.